This TCR beta chain was captured by sequencing in a study of OX40 agonist ivuxolimab in advanced cancers. Trimming cost V 5 bases and J 4 bases; bases outside gene matches: 10. This CDR3 comprises 15 residues. Germline CDR1 reads SGHTS; CDR2 reads YDEGEE. TCRdb's table, derived via immunoSEQ multiplex PCR, lists solely in-frame clones and lacks some. Among tens of thousands of clones listed, over 75% were seen once. Sequences were derived from CD4+ or CD8+ T cells sorted from blood, sampled in a trial of the OX40 agonist ivuxolimab. The rearrangement uses TRBV5-8 and TRBJ2-7; 9 bases map to TRBD2. The sequence was collected from an adult with an advanced solid tumor such as melanoma, head and neck, liver or kidney cancer. CDR3 in amino acids: CASRRIAGASYEQYF. Written as DNA, the CDR3 is TGTGCCAGCAGGCGAATAGCGGGAGCCTCATACGAGCAGTACTTC. The full variable domain, completed using reference TRBV5-8 and TRBJ2-7, is EAGVTQSPTHLIKTRGQQATLRCSPISGHTSVYWYQQALGLGLQFLLWYDEGEERNRGNFPPRFSGRQFPNYSSELNVNALELEDSALYLCASRRIAGASYEQYFGPGTRLTVT.